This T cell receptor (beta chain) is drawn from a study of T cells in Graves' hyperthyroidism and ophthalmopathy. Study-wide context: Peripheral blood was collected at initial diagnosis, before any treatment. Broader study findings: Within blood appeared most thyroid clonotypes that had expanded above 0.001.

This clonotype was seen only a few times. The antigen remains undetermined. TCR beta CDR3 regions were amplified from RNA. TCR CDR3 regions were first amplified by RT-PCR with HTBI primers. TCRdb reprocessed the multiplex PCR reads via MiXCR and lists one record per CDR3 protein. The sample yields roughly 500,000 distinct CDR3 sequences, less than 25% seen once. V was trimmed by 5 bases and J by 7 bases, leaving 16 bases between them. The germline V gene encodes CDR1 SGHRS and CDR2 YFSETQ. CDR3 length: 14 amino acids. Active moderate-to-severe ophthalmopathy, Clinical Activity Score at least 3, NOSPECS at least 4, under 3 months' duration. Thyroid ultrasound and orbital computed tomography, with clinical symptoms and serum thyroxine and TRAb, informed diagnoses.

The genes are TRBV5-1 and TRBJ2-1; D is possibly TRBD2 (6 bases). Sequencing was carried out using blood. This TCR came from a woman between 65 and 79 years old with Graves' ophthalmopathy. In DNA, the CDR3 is TGCGCCAGCAGTCCTCAGCCCGGGAGTAATGAGCAGTTCTTC. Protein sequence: CASSPQPGSNEQFF. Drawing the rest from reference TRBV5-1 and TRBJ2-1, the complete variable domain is KAGVTQTPRYLIKTRGQQVTLSCSPISGHRSVSWYQQTPGQGLQFLFEYFSETQRNKGNFPGRFSGRQFSNSRSEMNVSTLELGDSALYLCASSPQPGSNEQFFGPGTRLTVL.